These 16 T cell receptor beta chains originate from one sample sequenced in a study of blood T cell repertoires in COVID-19. Profiling relied on immunoSEQ multiplex PCR, and the TCRdb table lists in-frame clones only, not all of them. Of tens of thousands of clones listed, roughly 86% are singletons. The sequenced sample consisted of peripheral blood. The receptors originated from a man in his sixties with active or convalescent COVID-19.

This clone appeared a single time. The V call is TRBV4-3, the J call TRBJ1-5; perhaps TRBD1 as D (6 bases). The CDR3 has 17 amino acids. Trimming shortened V by 0 bases and J by 7 bases, and 19 bases separated the two germline ends. In germline, CDR1 is LGHNA, CDR2 YSLEER. CDR3 sequence (DNA): TGCGCCAGCAGCCAAGATCTTACCAGACAGGTCTGGCAGCCCCAGCATTTT. It specifies CASSQDLTRQVWQPQHF.

V and J are TRBV3-1 (or the pseudogene TRBV3-2) and TRBJ1-4; 8 nucleotides agree with TRBD1. The junction had 10 bases not matched to a gene; V was cut back by 5 bases and J by 5 bases. CDR1 and CDR2 (germline): LGHDT, YNNKEL (reference sequence). The CDR3 extends over 16 amino acids. The CDR3 region is CASSFPTGEGNEKLFF. The CDR3 nucleotides read TGTGCCAGCAGCTTCCCGACAGGGGAGGGGAATGAAAAACTGTTTTTT.

The CDR3 region has the DNA TGTGCCAGCAGCCCCAACGCCGGGGATGGCTACACCTTC. It translates to CASSPNAGDGYTF. The genes are TRBV7-2 and TRBJ1-2; D is ambiguous. Trimming removed 5 bases at V and 6 bases at J, with 13 bases between. The CDR3 has 13 residues. Germline-derived CDR1 and CDR2 are SGHTA and FQGNSA.

This sequence joins TRBV5-6 and TRBJ2-2, with 10 nucleotides matching TRBD1. Trimming removed 4 bases from V and 1 base from J; junction bases left unmatched: 7. Germline lookup yields CDR1 SGHDT and CDR2 YYEEEE. This CDR3 region has 17 residues. The CDR3 region has the DNA TGTGCCAGCAGCCCAAGGGGGACAGGGGTGAACACCGGGGAGCTGTTTTTT. It encodes CASSPRGTGVNTGELFF.

The rearrangement links TRBV6-6 to TRBJ1-3; 9 bases match TRBD1. Unmatched junction bases numbered 4, after V lost 5 bases and J lost 2 bases. The CDR3 is 15 amino acids. Germline CDR1 MNHNY, CDR2 SVGAGI (reference sequence). The CDR3 region has the DNA TGTGCCAGCAGTATTACAGGGGGCACTGGAAACACCATATATTTT. It encodes CASSITGGTGNTIYF.

V and J are TRBV28 and TRBJ1-6; D unclear. The CDR3 runs 15 residues. V lost 6 bases to trimming and J lost 7 bases, with 16 bases between them. Per the germline V gene, CDR1 is MDHEN and CDR2 is SYDVKM. The CDR3 DNA reads as TGTGCCAGCAGCCCCCCCGGCAGAGGGAATTCACCCCTCCACTTT. This translates into CASSPPGRGNSPLHF.

The rearrangement links TRBV3-1 (or the pseudogene TRBV3-2) to TRBJ2-7, with D maybe TRBD1 (5 bases). The length of the CDR3 is 11 residues. Between the trimmed V and J ends, which lost 3 bases and 6 bases, there was a span of 6 bases. Per the germline V gene, CDR1 is LGHDT and CDR2 is YNNKEL (reference sequence). The CDR3 region is CASSHRAEQYF. The CDR3 bases are TGTGCCAGCAGCCACAGGGCCGAGCAGTACTTC.

V gene TRBV5-1 combines with J gene TRBJ2-7; 10 nucleotides line up with TRBD2. Germline V gene sequence: CDR1 SGHRS, CDR2 YFSETQ. The CDR3 length is 15 residues. V lost 2 bases to trimming and J lost 4 bases; unmatched junction nucleotides: 6. The CDR3 DNA sequence: TGCGCCAGCAGCTTAGGAGCGGGGGGGCCGTACGAGCAGTACTTC. It encodes CASSLGAGGPYEQYF.

The DNA of the CDR3 is TGTGCCAGCAGTGAAGCGGTGGAGGGGAGGGAGACCCAGTACTTC. Amino acid sequence: CASSEAVEGRETQYF. J is TRBJ2-5 and V is TRBV2; D perhaps matches TRBD2 (6 bases). The CDR3 is 15 residues long. Germline V gene sequence: CDR1 SNHLY, CDR2 FYNNEI. V lost 0 bases and J 5 bases, leaving 13 bases between the germline ends. Drawing the rest from reference TRBV2 and TRBJ2-5, the complete variable domain is EPEVTQTPSHQVTQMGQEVILRCVPISNHLYFYWYRQILGQKVEFLVSFYNNEISEKSEIFDDQFSVERPDGSNFTLKIRSTKLEDSAMYFCASSEAVEGRETQYFGPGTRLLVL.

The V gene is TRBV18, the J gene TRBJ2-1; 7 positions match TRBD2. The CDR3 runs 18 residues. V gave up 0 bases and J gave up 3 bases; unmatched junction bases: 11. Germline V gene lookup returns CDR1 KGHSH and CDR2 LQKENI. This chain's CDR3 is CASSPPLGNGGIYNEQFF. The CDR3 region has the DNA TGTGCCAGCTCACCACCGCTTGGTAACGGGGGGATCTACAATGAGCAGTTCTTC. Full variable domain (rest looked up from reference TRBV18 and TRBJ2-1): NAGVMQNPRHLVRRRGQEARLRCSPMKGHSHVYWYRQLPEEGLKFMVYLQKENIIDESGMPKERFSAEFPKEGPSILRIQQVVRGDSAAYFCASSPPLGNGGIYNEQFFGPGTRLTVL.

The V call is TRBV9, the J call TRBJ1-1; D call uncertain. V was clipped by 0 bases and J by 5 bases, with 14 bases between them. CDR3 size: 15 residues. CDR1 and CDR2 from the germline V gene are SGDLS and YYNGEE. Here the CDR3 reads CASSVGITGNTEAFF. CDR3 DNA: TGTGCCAGCAGCGTAGGTATCACCGGGAATACTGAAGCTTTCTTT.

This sequence joins TRBV6-5 and TRBJ1-5; 9 nucleotides line up with TRBD1. The CDR3 contains 16 residues. The germline V gene has CDR1 MNHEY and CDR2 SVGAGI. V gave up 2 bases and J gave up 4 bases; unmatched junction bases: 6. The CDR3 nucleotides read TGTGCCAGCAGTTACGGGCCCGGGACAGGGAATCAGCCCCAGCATTTT. This sequence encodes CASSYGPGTGNQPQHF.

The rearrangement uses TRBV5-5 and TRBJ2-5; the match to TRBD1 covers 7 bases. Germline CDR1 reads SGHKS; CDR2 reads YYEKEE (reference sequence). This CDR3 has 17 residues. The V segment lost 4 bases and the J segment 0 bases; nucleotides outside the gene matches: 12. CDR3 coding DNA: TGTGCCAGCAGCCACATTCTGGACAGGACCGACCAAGAGACCCAGTACTTC. Its protein product is CASSHILDRTDQETQYF.

This clone occurred a few times. The genes are TRBV9 and TRBJ1-6; TRBD1 matches 7 bases. Germline values: CDR1 SGDLS, CDR2 YYNGEE. This CDR3 spans 14 amino acids. The trim removed 4 bases at V and 11 bases at J, leaving 9 bases unmatched. The CDR3 spells CASSPETGTPPLHF. The DNA for the CDR3 is TGTGCCAGCAGCCCAGAGACAGGGACCCCACCCCTCCACTTT.

The chain carries TRBV5-1 and TRBJ2-2; D is unresolved. Germline assignment: CDR1 SGHRS and CDR2 YFSETQ. V shed 0 bases and J shed 0 bases, with 6 bases lying between them. CDR3 length equals 15 residues. CDR3 DNA sequence: TGCGCCAGCAGCTTGGACACCCCGAACACCGGGGAGCTGTTTTTT. Translation: CASSLDTPNTGELFF.

The chain combines TRBV9 with TRBJ1-2, with 9 bases lining up with TRBD1. The V gene's germline CDR1 is SGDLS and CDR2 YYNGEE. This CDR3 comprises 15 residues. Unmatched junction bases numbered 11, after V lost 4 bases and J lost 7 bases. CDR3 bases: TGTGCCAGCAGCCTTGACCGGGACAGGGATGTTGGCTACACCTTC. This gives the protein CASSLDRDRDVGYTF.